A single sample is the source of the 15 T cell receptor beta chains below, sequenced in a study of CD8 T cells in ankylosing spondylitis. MiXCR, run by TCRdb on the 5' RACE reads, gives a single entry per CDR3 protein. The sample shows roughly 100,000 distinct CDR3 sequences, 20% to 30% of them seen only once. The source material was synovial fluid, either unsorted or a sorted T cell fraction (not recorded which). The receptors here all came from a male donor with ankylosing spondylitis.

This clonotype was counted a few times. This chain uses TRBV18 with TRBJ2-3; D is undetermined. The germline V gene has CDR1 KGHSH and CDR2 LQKENI. Trimming removed 1 base from V and 2 bases from J, with 7 bases in between. The CDR3 extends over 14 amino acids. The CDR3 protein is CASSPLQNTDTQYF. CDR3 coding DNA: TGTGCCAGCTCACCACTTCAGAACACAGATACGCAGTATTTT.

A note on this clonotype: The CDR3 does not end in the conserved phenylalanine or tryptophan, so this is likely a read error. The chain uses TRBV12-3 or TRBV12-4 and TRBJ1-3; 8 bases fit TRBD1. The V and J ends lost 6 bases and 1 base, in that order; junction bases with no gene match: 5. The CDR3 runs 15 residues. CDR3 coding DNA: TGTGCCAGCAGCCCCTGGACAGGGTCTGGAAACACCATATATTAT. Encoded protein: CASSPWTGSGNTIYY.

The rearrangement links TRBV5-1 to TRBJ2-6, with TRBD2 identical over 13 bases. This CDR3 has 17 residues. CDR1 SGHRS and CDR2 YFSETQ come from the germline V gene. The V gene end was trimmed by 5 bases and the J gene end by 0 bases; junction bases not matched to a gene: 2. The CDR3 coding sequence is TGCGCCAGCAGTCGGACTAGCGGGAGCTCTGGGGCCAACGTCCTGACTTTC. This translates into CASSRTSGSSGANVLTF.

This clonotype came up a few times. This chain uses TRBV12-3 or TRBV12-4 with TRBJ2-4; D may match TRBD1 or TRBD2 (6 bases each). Trimming removed 6 bases from V and 6 bases from J, with 18 bases in between. The CDR3 consists of 15 residues. The CDR3 region is CASSYRVRAGNIQYF. For the CDR3, the DNA is TGTGCCAGCAGCTACAGGGTTCGAGCGGGAAACATTCAGTACTTC.

V and J are TRBV6-5 and TRBJ2-5; D remains ambiguous. The CDR3 sequence is 11 residues long. CDR1 MNHEY and CDR2 SVGAGI come from the germline V gene. Trimming left V 2 bases short and J 5 bases short, with 3 bases between. The CDR3 coding sequence is TGTGCCAGCAGTTACGGGGAGACCCAGTACTTC. Protein: CASSYGETQYF.

There are a few counts of this clonotype. The genes are TRBV29-1 and TRBJ2-2; D is perhaps TRBD1 (6 bases). The V end was cut by 3 bases, the J end by 7 bases, with 12 bases between. From germline, CDR1 is SQVTM and CDR2 ANQGSEA. CDR3 length: 13 amino acids. CDR3 bases: TGCAGCGTTGACAACTCAGGGGTCGGGGAGCTGTTTTTT. This translates into CSVDNSGVGELFF.

CDR3 region: CASSPTRGRRGYEQYV. The CDR3 nucleotides read TGCGCCAGCAGCCCCACGAGGGGGCGGAGGGGCTACGAGCAGTACGTC. The genes are TRBV4-1 and TRBJ2-7; D possibly corresponds to TRBD1 (7 bases). The CDR3 has 16 amino acids. V dropped 4 bases and J dropped 3 bases, with 19 bases sitting between them. CDR1 is MGHRA and CDR2 is YSYEKL in the germline V gene.

This rearrangement joins TRBV11-3 to TRBJ2-3, with D perhaps matching TRBD2 (6 bases). The germline CDR1 and CDR2 sequences are SGHNT and YENEEA. The ends were cut back, 5 bases at V and 3 bases at J, with 15 bases in the middle. The CDR3 loop spans 15 amino acids. CDR3 in amino acids: CASSPGTATTDTQYF. CDR3 coding DNA: TGTGCCAGCAGCCCTGGGACTGCGACGACAGATACGCAGTATTTT.

This clonotype was counted only a few times. V usage is TRBV5-1 and J usage is TRBJ2-1; D may be TRBD2 (5 bases). Deletions cut 0 bases from V and 4 bases from J, with 14 bases between. Per the germline V gene, CDR1 is SGHRS and CDR2 is YFSETQ. The CDR3 has 16 amino acids. This CDR3 is CASSLVAGIGYNEQFF. DNA for the CDR3: TGCGCCAGCAGCTTGGTGGCGGGTATTGGATACAATGAGCAGTTCTTC.

This chain links TRBV25-1 with TRBJ1-2, with D possibly being TRBD1 (5 bases). The germline V and J ends were trimmed by 2 bases and 2 bases, with 6 bases remaining between them. CDR1 is MGHDK, CDR2 SYGVNS, per germline. The CDR3 spans 13 residues. The CDR3 DNA sequence: TGTGCCAGCAGTGAAGGACAAAACTATGGCTACACCTTC. Amino acid sequence: CASSEGQNYGYTF.

The V gene is TRBV6-5, the J gene TRBJ1-4; perhaps TRBD1 as D (5 bases). The germline V gene has CDR1 MNHEY and CDR2 SVGAGI. V lost 4 bases and J 5 bases, leaving 11 bases between the germline ends. The CDR3 totals 14 residues. CDR3 residues: CASSSGTKNEKLFF. The CDR3 nucleotides read TGTGCCAGCAGTTCCGGGACTAAAAATGAAAAACTGTTTTTT.

In this sample, this clonotype turned up a few times. J is TRBJ2-1 and V is TRBV20-1; 10 bases match TRBD2. Germline values: CDR1 DFQATT, CDR2 SNEGSKA (reference sequence). CDR3 length: 15 amino acids. V lost 1 base, J lost 4 bases, and 4 bases stayed unmatched. CDR3 DNA: TGCAGTGCTAGAGGGACTAGCGGCTATTACAATGAGCAGTTCTTC. Its translation is CSARGTSGYYNEQFF.

The chain combines TRBV4-2 with TRBJ1-2; 7 bases are shared with TRBD1. Trimming cost V 6 bases and J 4 bases; bases outside gene matches: 8. The CDR3 spans 14 residues. Germline-derived CDR1 and CDR2 are LGHNA and YNFKEQ. CDR3 in amino acids: CASSLTGLIYGYTF. In DNA, the CDR3 is TGTGCCAGCAGTCTGACAGGGTTGATCTATGGCTACACCTTC.

This chain joins TRBV20-1 and TRBJ2-7; D gene ambiguous. Germline V gives CDR1 DFQATT, CDR2 SNEGSKA (reference sequence). The CDR3 is 13 residues long. With 0 bases removed from V and 0 bases from J, the gap between germline ends came to 6 bases. The CDR3, as DNA: TGCAGTGCTAGAGAGGCCAGCTCCTACGAGCAGTACGTC. Translation: CSAREASSYEQYV.

This clonotype showed up just a few times. The CDR3 coding sequence is TGCGCCAGCAGCGGCTCTCCGACAGGGGGTGGTATGAACACTGAAGCTTTCTTT. It translates to CASSGSPTGGGMNTEAFF. J is TRBJ1-1 and V is TRBV5-1; 9 bases agree with TRBD1. The V gene end was trimmed by 4 bases and the J gene end by 0 bases; junction bases not matched to a gene: 13. Germline-derived CDR1 and CDR2 are SGHRS and YFSETQ. The CDR3 consists of 18 residues.